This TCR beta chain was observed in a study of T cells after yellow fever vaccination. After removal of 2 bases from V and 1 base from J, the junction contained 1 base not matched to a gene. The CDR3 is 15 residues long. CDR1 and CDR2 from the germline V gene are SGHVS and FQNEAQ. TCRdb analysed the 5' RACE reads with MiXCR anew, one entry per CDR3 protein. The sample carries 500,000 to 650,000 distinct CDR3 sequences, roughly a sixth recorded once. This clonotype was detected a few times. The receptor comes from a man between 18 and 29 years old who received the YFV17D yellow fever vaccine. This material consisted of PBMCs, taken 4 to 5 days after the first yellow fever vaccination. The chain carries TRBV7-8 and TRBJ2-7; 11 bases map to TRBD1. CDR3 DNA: TGTGCCAGCAGCTTATGGGACAGGGGGTCCTACGAGCAGTACGTC. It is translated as CASSLWDRGSYEQYV.